This entry features one T cell receptor beta chain sequence. V shed 2 bases and J shed 2 bases, with 12 bases lying between them. This CDR3 has 15 amino acids. From germline, CDR1 is MNHEY and CDR2 SMNVEV (reference sequence). The data originate from a study of cytomegalovirus exposure and HLA in healthy donors. The PCR had 60 Vbeta and 13 Jbeta primers. Repertoires were generated with immunoSEQ multiplex PCR, while TCRdb's copy carries only in-frame clones and drops some. The sample records 100,000 to 150,000 clones, more than 80% being singletons. The TCR originated in a woman in her forties in good health and CMV-seropositive. The sample comprised PBMCs. The rearrangement joins TRBV27 to TRBJ1-2, with D possibly matching TRBD1 (5 bases). CDR3 nucleotide sequence: TGTGCCAGCAGTTTAGGGTTCCGACAGAACTATGGCTACACCTTC. It codes for CASSLGFRQNYGYTF.